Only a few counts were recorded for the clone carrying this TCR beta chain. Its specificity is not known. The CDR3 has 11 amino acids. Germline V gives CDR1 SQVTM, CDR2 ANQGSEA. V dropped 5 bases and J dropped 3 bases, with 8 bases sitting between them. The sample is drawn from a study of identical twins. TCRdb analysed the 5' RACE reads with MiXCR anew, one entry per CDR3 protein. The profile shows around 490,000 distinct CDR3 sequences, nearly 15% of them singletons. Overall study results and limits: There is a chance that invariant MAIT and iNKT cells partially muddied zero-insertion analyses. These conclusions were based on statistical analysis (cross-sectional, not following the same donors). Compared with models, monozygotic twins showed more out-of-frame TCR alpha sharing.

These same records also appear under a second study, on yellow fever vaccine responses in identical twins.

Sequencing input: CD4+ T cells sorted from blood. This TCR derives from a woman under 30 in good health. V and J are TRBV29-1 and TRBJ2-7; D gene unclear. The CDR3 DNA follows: TGCAGCGTTCGGAACCACTACGAGCAGTACTTC. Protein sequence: CSVRNHYEQYF.